This passage covers 25 T cell receptor beta chains from one sample sequenced in a study of blood T cell repertoires in COVID-19. The protocol was immunoSEQ multiplex PCR, while the TCRdb copy is restricted to in-frame clones and leaves out a portion. The sample carries some 230,000 clones, more than 65% recorded once. Sequencing was performed on peripheral blood. These receptors came from a woman in her 30s who had recovered from COVID-19.

This chain uses TRBV6-5 with TRBJ2-5; D may be TRBD2 (5 bases). This CDR3 contains 11 residues. Germline V gene data show CDR1 as MNHEY and CDR2 as SVGAGI. Trimming stripped 7 bases from V and 5 bases from J, with 8 bases between. This CDR3 is CASNGGETQYF. The CDR3 nucleotides read TGTGCCAGCAACGGCGGGGAGACCCAGTACTTC.

For the CDR3, the DNA is TGTGCCACCAGCAGATCATCGGGGGAGGAGAACATTCAGTACTTC. It translates to CATSRSSGEENIQYF. This chain uses TRBV15 with TRBJ2-4; possibly TRBD2 for D (6 bases). This CDR3 comprises 15 residues. From germline, CDR1 is LNHNV and CDR2 YYDKDF (reference sequence). The V end lost 2 bases, the J end lost 7 bases, and 15 bases lay between the germline ends.

The chain is built from TRBV18 and TRBJ2-7; tentatively, D is TRBD2 (5 bases). Germline assignment: CDR1 KGHSH and CDR2 LQKENI. V lost 1 base and J lost 0, with 10 bases in between. The CDR3 extends over 15 amino acids. The CDR3 loop is CASSPQGVSSYEQYF. The CDR3 coding sequence is TGTGCCAGCTCACCACAGGGAGTGAGCTCCTACGAGCAGTACTTC.

The chain couples TRBV30 to TRBJ2-3; 9 bases agree with TRBD2. This CDR3 is 16 amino acids long. Trimming took 2 bases from V and 0 from J; bases not matched to a gene: 6. Germline assignment: CDR1 GTSNPN and CDR2 SVGIG (reference sequence). The chain's CDR3 is CAWSIASGISTDTQYF. DNA of the CDR3: TGTGCCTGGAGTATAGCTAGCGGGATAAGCACAGATACGCAGTATTTT.

This clone came up once. The chain links TRBV28 to TRBJ1-1; maybe TRBD1 (5 bases). Germline V gene lookup returns CDR1 MDHEN and CDR2 SYDVKM. There are 15 residues in the CDR3. V lost 1 base to trimming and J lost 5 bases, with 14 bases between them. The CDR3 DNA sequence: TGTGCCAGCAGTTTATTAGCTCACCCAGGGACTGAAGCTTTCTTT. This translates into CASSLLAHPGTEAFF.

J is TRBJ2-7 and V is TRBV11-2; 8 bases are shared with TRBD2. Germline trimming cut 0 bases from V and 5 bases from J; bases unmatched to any gene: 9. The CDR3 spans 16 residues. Germline V gene data show CDR1 as SGHAT and CDR2 as FQNNGV. This CDR3 reads CASSLEGGLGGNEQYF. The DNA of the CDR3 is TGTGCCAGCAGCTTAGAAGGGGGACTAGGTGGTAACGAGCAGTACTTC.

In this sample, this clone turned up once. The gene calls are TRBV24-1 and TRBJ2-2; maybe TRBD2 (7 bases). This CDR3 has 17 amino acids. V lost 0 bases to trimming and J lost 3 bases, with 13 bases between them. Germline loops: CDR1 KGHDR, CDR2 SFDVKD. CDR3 sequence: CATSDLESGGHTGELFF. The CDR3 DNA is TGTGCCACCAGTGATTTGGAGTCGGGGGGCCACACCGGGGAGCTGTTTTTT.

The chain carries TRBV5-5 and TRBJ2-2, with a possible D match to TRBD2 (5 bases). This CDR3 region has 16 residues. Germline V gives CDR1 SGHKS, CDR2 YYEKEE (reference sequence). Trimming took off 5 bases at V and 0 bases at J, with 14 bases between the two ends. The DNA for the CDR3 is TGTGCCAGCAGTCTAGTACCAGCGGCGAACACCGGGGAGCTGTTTTTT. This sequence encodes CASSLVPAANTGELFF.

This clone has just one count. The CDR3 DNA follows: TGTGCCTGGGAAGCAGGGGTAGGGGAGACCCAGTACTTC. Amino acid sequence: CAWEAGVGETQYF. The chain carries TRBV30 and TRBJ2-5; a weak D match, TRBD1 (6 bases). Per the germline V gene, CDR1 is GTSNPN and CDR2 is SVGIG (reference sequence). This CDR3 is 13 amino acids long. V was cut by 5 bases and J by 5 bases, with 15 bases left in between.

The table lists this clone with a count of one. V gene TRBV3-1 (or the pseudogene TRBV3-2) combines with J gene TRBJ2-7, with a possible D match to TRBD2 (5 bases). The CDR3 contains 16 residues. The ends were cut back, 2 bases at V and 1 base at J, with 15 bases in the middle. The germline V gene encodes CDR1 LGHDT and CDR2 YNNKEL (reference sequence). The CDR3 DNA is TGTGCCAGCAGCCAAAGGCCCCGAGCGGCATCCTACGAGCAGTACTTC. Its protein is CASSQRPRAASYEQYF.

The chain recombines TRBV29-1 with TRBJ2-1; 7 bases fit TRBD2. Germline V gene lookup returns CDR1 SQVTM and CDR2 ANQGSEA. Losses at the gene ends were 6 bases for V and 4 bases for J; bases not matched to a gene: 9. The CDR3 has 14 residues. The DNA for the CDR3 is TGCAGCGTCACGGGACTACAATGGTACAATGAGCAGTTCTTC. This gives the protein CSVTGLQWYNEQFF.

The rearrangement links TRBV19 to TRBJ2-3; 8 bases line up with TRBD2. The germline V gene encodes CDR1 LNHDA and CDR2 SQIVND (reference sequence). This CDR3 comprises 13 residues. The V and J ends lost 10 bases and 7 bases, in that order; junction bases with no gene match: 10. The DNA for the CDR3 is TGTGCCACCCGGGGTAGCGGGGTAAATACGCAGTATTTT. It codes for CATRGSGVNTQYF.

This clone was picked up a small number of times. The CDR3 protein is CASSLLPGTGGQPQHF. Written as DNA, the CDR3 is TGTGCCAGCAGTTTACTTCCCGGGACAGGGGGACAGCCCCAGCATTTT. This chain connects TRBV28 to TRBJ1-5, with TRBD1 matching 11 bases. Germline V gives CDR1 MDHEN, CDR2 SYDVKM. Trimming cost V 2 bases and J 7 bases; bases outside gene matches: 7. The CDR3 contains 16 residues.

The CDR3 region is CASSVGTGLSYEQYF. The CDR3 DNA is TGTGCCAGCAGCGTAGGCACAGGTTTATCCTACGAGCAGTACTTC. V gene TRBV9 combines with J gene TRBJ2-7; tentatively, D is TRBD1 (5 bases). The ends were cut back, 0 bases at V and 1 base at J, with 11 bases in the middle. Germline V CDR1 and CDR2: SGDLS, YYNGEE. CDR3 length: 15 amino acids.

J is TRBJ2-3 and V is TRBV5-5, with D tentatively TRBD2 (5 bases). The CDR3 consists of 15 residues. The V gene's germline CDR1 is SGHKS and CDR2 YYEKEE (reference sequence). Trimming took 4 bases from V and 3 from J, leaving 15 bases between them. This CDR3 reads CASSPRAGRTDTQYF. The CDR3 DNA follows: TGTGCCAGCAGCCCCCGGGCGGGCAGAACAGATACGCAGTATTTT.

The chain joins TRBV28 to TRBJ1-5, with D possibly matching TRBD1 (5 bases). Trimming cost V 1 base and J 2 bases, with 9 bases left between them. This CDR3 contains 15 residues. The germline CDR1 and CDR2 sequences are MDHEN and SYDVKM. The CDR3 sequence: CASSLSGPGNQPQHF. The CDR3, as DNA: TGTGCCAGCAGTTTATCAGGGCCCGGCAATCAGCCCCAGCATTTT. Looking up the rest from reference TRBV28 and TRBJ1-5 gives the full variable domain: DVKVTQSSRYLVKRTGEKVFLECVQDMDHENMFWYRQDPGLGLRLIYFSYDVKMKEKGDIPEGYSVSREKKERFSLILESASTNQTSMYLCASSLSGPGNQPQHFGDGTRLSIL.

The V and J genes are TRBV13 and TRBJ1-4, with D perhaps TRBD1 (5 bases). V lost 6 bases and J 0 bases, leaving 8 bases between the germline ends. This CDR3 spans 14 amino acids. In germline, CDR1 is PRHDT, CDR2 FYEKMQ (reference sequence). The CDR3 reads CASRQVATNEKLFF. The CDR3 DNA reads as TGTGCCAGCAGACAGGTCGCAACTAATGAAAAACTGTTTTTT.

This clone occurred a few times. Within the sample, other DNA sequences also encode this same CDR3. The chain couples TRBV2 to TRBJ2-1, with 9 bases fitting TRBD2. The CDR3 runs 11 residues. Germline CDR1 SNHLY, CDR2 FYNNEI. After removal of 6 bases from V and 10 bases from J, the junction contained 1 base not matched to a gene. The CDR3 protein is CASSLAGEQFF. Written as DNA, the CDR3 is TGTGCCAGCAGCCTAGCGGGAGAGCAGTTCTTC.

The chain combines TRBV11-2 with TRBJ1-5; 7 bases align to TRBD1. The junction had 6 bases not matched to a gene; V was cut back by 1 base and J by 6 bases. Per the germline V gene, CDR1 is SGHAT and CDR2 is FQNNGV. The CDR3 spans 15 residues. The DNA of the CDR3 is TGTGCCAGCAGCTTAGGAACAGGGGCCGGTCAGCCCCAGCATTTT. Residues: CASSLGTGAGQPQHF.

The chain couples TRBV27 to TRBJ1-4, with 8 bases identical to TRBD1. Germline CDR1 and CDR2: MNHEY and SMNVEV (reference sequence). The CDR3 is 14 residues long. V shed 8 bases and J 2 bases; nucleotides not matched to a gene: 4. The CDR3 region is CASARDRTNEKLFF. The DNA for the CDR3 is TGTGCCAGCGCAAGGGACAGGACTAATGAAAAACTGTTTTTT.

V gene TRBV5-1 combines with J gene TRBJ2-3; 8 bases align to TRBD1. There are 15 residues in the CDR3. V gave up 7 bases and J gave up 4 bases; unmatched junction bases: 11. The germline V gene has CDR1 SGHRS and CDR2 YFSETQ. CDR3 amino acids: CASSPGQDVSDTQYF. CDR3 sequence (DNA): TGCGCCAGCTCTCCGGGACAGGATGTTTCAGATACGCAGTATTTT.

The chain couples TRBV30 to TRBJ2-5; 12 nucleotides align to TRBD2. After removal of 4 bases from V and 5 bases from J, the junction contained 5 bases not matched to a gene. Germline CDR1 reads GTSNPN; CDR2 reads SVGIG (reference sequence). The length of the CDR3 is 14 residues. The CDR3 sequence: CAWTGLAGGETQYF. CDR3 DNA: TGTGCCTGGACGGGGCTAGCGGGGGGGGAGACCCAGTACTTC.

The chain combines TRBV5-1 with TRBJ2-1; D possibly corresponds to TRBD2 (7 bases). Germline lookup yields CDR1 SGHRS and CDR2 YFSETQ. The CDR3 is made up of 16 amino acids. Between the trimmed V and J ends, which lost 0 bases and 4 bases, there was a span of 14 bases. This CDR3 is CASSLGGLAVYNEQFF. The CDR3 DNA reads TGCGCCAGCAGCTTGGGGGGGCTAGCGGTGTACAATGAGCAGTTCTTC.

The rearrangement links TRBV28 to TRBJ1-5; maybe TRBD1 (5 bases). The germline CDR1 and CDR2 sequences are MDHEN and SYDVKM. V was cut by 5 bases and J by 5 bases, with 13 bases left in between. This CDR3 is built from 14 residues. DNA of the CDR3: TGTGCCAGCAGTCCCCATACAGGTTATCAGCCCCAGCATTTT. As protein: CASSPHTGYQPQHF.

In nucleotides, the CDR3 is TGTGCTAGTGGTTGGGGGGACAGCCAAGAGACCCAGTACTTC. Translation gives CASGWGDSQETQYF. The chain couples TRBV12-5 to TRBJ2-5; possibly TRBD1 for D (7 bases). The CDR3 is 14 amino acids. Per germline, CDR1 LGHNT and CDR2 FRNRAP. V was pared by 4 bases and J by 1 base, with 10 bases between.